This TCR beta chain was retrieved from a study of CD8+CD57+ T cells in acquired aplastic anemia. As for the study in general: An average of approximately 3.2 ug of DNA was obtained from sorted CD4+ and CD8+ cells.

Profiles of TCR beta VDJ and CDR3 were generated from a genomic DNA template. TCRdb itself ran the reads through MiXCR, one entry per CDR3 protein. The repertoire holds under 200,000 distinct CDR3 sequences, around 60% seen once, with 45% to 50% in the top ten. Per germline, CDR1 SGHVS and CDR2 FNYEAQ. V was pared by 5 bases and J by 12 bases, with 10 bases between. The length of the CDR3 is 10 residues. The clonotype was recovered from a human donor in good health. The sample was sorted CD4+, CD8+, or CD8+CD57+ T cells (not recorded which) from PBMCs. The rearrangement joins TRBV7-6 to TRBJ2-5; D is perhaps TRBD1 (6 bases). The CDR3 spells CASSTRDKYF. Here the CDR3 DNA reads TGTGCCAGCAGCACACGGGACAAGTACTTC.